The T cell receptor beta chain described here comes from a study of CD8 T cells in ankylosing spondylitis. Points on this clonotype: The antigen is undetermined.

Overall study results and limits: Within peripheral blood, clones linked to disease were CD8+ and relatively rare. Clones linked to disease were reported to show significant enrichment in matched ankylosing spondylitis synovial fluid.

TCRdb fed the 5' RACE reads into MiXCR, producing one record per CDR3 protein. Among a few hundred thousand distinct CDR3 sequences, roughly 10% were seen once, and the ten largest hold approximately 20%. In germline, CDR1 is DFQATT, CDR2 SNEGSKA (reference sequence). The CDR3 has 12 residues. The V end lost 2 bases, the J end lost 4 bases, and 6 bases lay between the germline ends. The sample consisted of blood, either unsorted or a sorted T cell fraction (not recorded which). The sequence was collected from a male donor with ankylosing spondylitis or in good health (not recorded which). The chain combines TRBV20-1 with TRBJ1-5; weak D call: TRBD1 (5 bases). In DNA form, the CDR3 reads TGCAGTGCTAGAACAGGAAATCAGCCCCAGCATTTT. This gives the protein CSARTGNQPQHF.